This T cell receptor beta chain was sequenced during a study of cytomegalovirus exposure and HLA in healthy donors. Whole-study context: Assignment to the Caucasian-associated ancestry cluster applied to 81% of the approximately 380 genotyped donors. Study conclusions and caveats: In a later analysis, TCR beta V- and J-gene trimming showed a link to a missense DCLRE1C variant. Within a later analysis, the majority of CMV-associated TCR beta chains appeared HLA-restricted.

There are a few counts of this clone. What it recognizes is unknown. A multiplex PCR was run with 60 Vbeta primers and 13 Jbeta primers. Repertoires were generated with immunoSEQ multiplex PCR, while TCRdb's copy carries only in-frame clones and drops some. This sample yields more than 100,000 clones, of which about 78% are seen a single time; about 7.8% belongs to the top ten. Germline values: CDR1 LGHNA, CDR2 YNFKEQ. The V and J ends lost 6 bases and 7 bases, in that order; junction bases with no gene match: 5. This CDR3 comprises 13 residues. The material sequenced was PBMCs. The receptor's source is a woman aged 40-49 years in good health and CMV-seropositive. V gene TRBV4-2 combines with J gene TRBJ1-2, with 10 bases fitting TRBD1. CDR3 in DNA: TGTGCCAGCAGGACAGGGGGCCTAGCTGGCTACACCTTC. Protein product: CASRTGGLAGYTF.